This T cell receptor (beta chain) was identified in a study of T cell responses to AZD1222 COVID-19 vaccine. Across the study: Second-dose timings of about 4 or about 12 weeks were pooled. Regarding the study as a whole: Vaccine-associated CD4 TCRs spanned spike, dominant at 160-218 and 743-854. Baseline seropositivity characterized only a handful of AZD1222 recipients.

Of note for this clone: Its matching antigen is unknown.

V lost 6 bases, J lost 5 bases, and 16 bases lay in between. Germline assignment: CDR1 MNHEY and CDR2 SVGAGI. CDR3 length equals 14 residues. Only in-frame clones appear in the TCRdb table, and some are missing; sequencing was by immunoSEQ multiplex PCR. The profile shows over 110,000 clones, 92% of them singletons. This TCR was recovered from an adult in good health. This specimen consisted of peripheral blood, obtained on day 0 of AZD1222 vaccination. This chain joins TRBV6-5 and TRBJ1-1; weak D call: TRBD1 (5 bases). The CDR3 here is CASRAGQRETEAFF. The DNA for the CDR3 is TGTGCCAGCAGGGCAGGGCAAAGGGAAACTGAAGCTTTCTTT.